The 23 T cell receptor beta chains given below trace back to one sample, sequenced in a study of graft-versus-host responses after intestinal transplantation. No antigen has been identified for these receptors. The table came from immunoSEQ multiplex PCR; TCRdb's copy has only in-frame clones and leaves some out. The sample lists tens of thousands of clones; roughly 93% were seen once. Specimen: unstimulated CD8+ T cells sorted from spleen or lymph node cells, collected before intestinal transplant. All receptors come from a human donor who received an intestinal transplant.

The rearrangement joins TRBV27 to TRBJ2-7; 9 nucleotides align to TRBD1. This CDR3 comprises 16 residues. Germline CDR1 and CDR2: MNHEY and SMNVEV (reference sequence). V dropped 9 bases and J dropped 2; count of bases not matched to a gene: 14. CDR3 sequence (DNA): TGTGCCAGTCGACGTGGGCTACAGGGGGCAACCTACGAGCAGTACTTC. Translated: CASRRGLQGATYEQYF.

CDR3 residues: CASGGGGNEQFF. The CDR3 nucleotides are TGTGCCAGCGGCGGCGGGGGGAATGAGCAGTTCTTC. The V and J genes are TRBV4-2 and TRBJ2-1; 8 nucleotides agree with TRBD2. This CDR3 comprises 12 residues. V dropped 8 bases and J dropped 7; count of bases not matched to a gene: 4. The germline CDR1 and CDR2 sequences are LGHNA and YNFKEQ.

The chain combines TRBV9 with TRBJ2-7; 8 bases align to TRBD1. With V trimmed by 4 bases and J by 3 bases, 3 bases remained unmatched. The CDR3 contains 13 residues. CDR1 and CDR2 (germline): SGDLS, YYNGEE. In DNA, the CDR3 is TGTGCCAGCAGCCTGGACAGGGACTACGAGCAGTACTTC. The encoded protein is CASSLDRDYEQYF.

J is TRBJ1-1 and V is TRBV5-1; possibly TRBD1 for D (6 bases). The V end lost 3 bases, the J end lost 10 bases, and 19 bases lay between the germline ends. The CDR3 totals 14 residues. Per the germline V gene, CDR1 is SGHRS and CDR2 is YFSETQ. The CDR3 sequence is CASSSPGTNGGAFF. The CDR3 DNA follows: TGCGCCAGCAGCTCCCCCGGGACAAATGGGGGAGCTTTCTTT.

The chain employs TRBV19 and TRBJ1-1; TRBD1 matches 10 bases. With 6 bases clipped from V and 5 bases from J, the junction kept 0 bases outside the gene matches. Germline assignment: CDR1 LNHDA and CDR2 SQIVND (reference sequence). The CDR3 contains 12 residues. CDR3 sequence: CASRGQGTEAFF. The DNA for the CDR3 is TGTGCCAGTAGGGGACAGGGGACTGAAGCTTTCTTT.

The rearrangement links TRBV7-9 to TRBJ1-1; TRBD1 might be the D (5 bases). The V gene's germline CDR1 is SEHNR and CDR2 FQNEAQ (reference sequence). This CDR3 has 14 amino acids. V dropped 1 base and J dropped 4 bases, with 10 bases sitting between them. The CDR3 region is CASSLVRGITEAFF. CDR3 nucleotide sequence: TGTGCCAGCAGCTTAGTTAGGGGTATCACTGAAGCTTTCTTT.

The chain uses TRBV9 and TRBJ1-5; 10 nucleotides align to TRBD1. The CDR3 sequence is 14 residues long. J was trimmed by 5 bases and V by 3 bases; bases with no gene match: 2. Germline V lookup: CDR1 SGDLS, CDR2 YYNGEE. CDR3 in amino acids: CASSAGTGDQPQHF. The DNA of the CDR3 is TGTGCCAGCAGCGCCGGGACAGGGGATCAGCCCCAGCATTTT.

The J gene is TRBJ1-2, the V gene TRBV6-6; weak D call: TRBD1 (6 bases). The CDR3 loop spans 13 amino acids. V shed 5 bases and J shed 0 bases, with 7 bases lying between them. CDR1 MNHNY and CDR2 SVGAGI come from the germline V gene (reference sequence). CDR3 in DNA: TGTGCCAGCAGTCAGGGGACTAACTATGGCTACACCTTC. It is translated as CASSQGTNYGYTF.

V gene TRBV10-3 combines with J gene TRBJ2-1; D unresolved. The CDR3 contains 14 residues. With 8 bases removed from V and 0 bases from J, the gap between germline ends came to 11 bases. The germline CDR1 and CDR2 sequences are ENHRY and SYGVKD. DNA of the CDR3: TGTGCCATCTTTGATCCGAGCTCCTACAATGAGCAGTTCTTC. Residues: CAIFDPSSYNEQFF.

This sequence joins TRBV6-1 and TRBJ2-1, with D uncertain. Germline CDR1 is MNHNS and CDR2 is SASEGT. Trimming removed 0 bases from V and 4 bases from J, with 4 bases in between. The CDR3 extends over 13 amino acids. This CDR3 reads CASSEAGYNEQFF. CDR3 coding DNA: TGTGCCAGCAGTGAAGCCGGGTACAATGAGCAGTTCTTC.

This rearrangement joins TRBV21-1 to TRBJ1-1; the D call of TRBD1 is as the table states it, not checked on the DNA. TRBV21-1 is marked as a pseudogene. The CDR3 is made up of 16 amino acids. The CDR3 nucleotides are TGTGCCAGCAGCATAGCCAGGGGCCACTCGAACACTGAAGCTTTCTTT. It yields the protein CASSIARGHSNTEAFF.

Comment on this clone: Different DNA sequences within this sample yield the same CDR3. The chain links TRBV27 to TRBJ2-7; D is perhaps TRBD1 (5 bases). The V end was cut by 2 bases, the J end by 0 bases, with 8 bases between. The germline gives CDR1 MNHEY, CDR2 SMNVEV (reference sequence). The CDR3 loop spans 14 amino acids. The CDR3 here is CASSLQGSSYEQYF. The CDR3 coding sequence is TGTGCCAGCAGTTTACAGGGATCCTCCTACGAGCAGTACTTC.

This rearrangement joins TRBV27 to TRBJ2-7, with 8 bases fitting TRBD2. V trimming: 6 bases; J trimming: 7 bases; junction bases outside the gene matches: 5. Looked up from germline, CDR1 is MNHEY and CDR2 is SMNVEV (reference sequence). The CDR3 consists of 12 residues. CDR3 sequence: CASSRVAGEQYF. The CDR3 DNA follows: TGTGCCAGCAGCCGAGTAGCGGGAGAGCAGTACTTC.

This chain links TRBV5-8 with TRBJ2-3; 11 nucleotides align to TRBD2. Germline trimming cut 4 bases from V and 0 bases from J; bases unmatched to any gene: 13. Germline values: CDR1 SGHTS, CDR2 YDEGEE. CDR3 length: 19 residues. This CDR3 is CASSPMTSGTPFSTDTQYF. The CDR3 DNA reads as TGTGCCAGCAGCCCCATGACTAGCGGGACTCCCTTTAGCACAGATACGCAGTATTTT.

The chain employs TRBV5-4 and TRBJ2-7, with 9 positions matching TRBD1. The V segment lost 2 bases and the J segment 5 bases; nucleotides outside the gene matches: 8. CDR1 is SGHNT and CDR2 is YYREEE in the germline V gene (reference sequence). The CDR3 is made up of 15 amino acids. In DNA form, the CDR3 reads TGTGCCAGCAGCTTACAGGGACAGGGAATTCACGAGCAGTACTTC. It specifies CASSLQGQGIHEQYF.

DNA of the CDR3: TGTGCCAGCAGAGACATAATGAACACTGAAGCTTTCTTT. Translating it yields CASRDIMNTEAFF. This chain links TRBV9 with TRBJ1-1; D not resolved. The CDR3 has 13 residues. The ends were cut back, 5 bases at V and 0 bases at J, with 8 bases in the middle. Germline values: CDR1 SGDLS, CDR2 YYNGEE.

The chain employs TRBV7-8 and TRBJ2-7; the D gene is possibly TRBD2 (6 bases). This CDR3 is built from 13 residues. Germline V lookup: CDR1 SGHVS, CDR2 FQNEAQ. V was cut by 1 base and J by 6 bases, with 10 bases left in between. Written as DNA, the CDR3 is TGTGCCAGCAGCTTAGTTAGTAGCGGCGAGCAGTACTTC. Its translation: CASSLVSSGEQYF.

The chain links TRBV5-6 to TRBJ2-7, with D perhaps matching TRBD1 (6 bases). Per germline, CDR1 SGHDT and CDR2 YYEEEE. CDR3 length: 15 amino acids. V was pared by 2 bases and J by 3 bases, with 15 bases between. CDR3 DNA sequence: TGTGCCAGCAGCTTCATGTCCACAGGGAACTACGAGCAGTACTTC. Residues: CASSFMSTGNYEQYF.

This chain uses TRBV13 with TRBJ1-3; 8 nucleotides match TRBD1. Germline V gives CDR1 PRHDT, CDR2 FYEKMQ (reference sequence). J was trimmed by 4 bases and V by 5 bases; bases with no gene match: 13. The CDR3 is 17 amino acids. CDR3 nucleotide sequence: TGTGCCAGCAGCCCGGGGACAGGCCAATCAGGGGGAAACACCATATATTTT. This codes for CASSPGTGQSGGNTIYF.

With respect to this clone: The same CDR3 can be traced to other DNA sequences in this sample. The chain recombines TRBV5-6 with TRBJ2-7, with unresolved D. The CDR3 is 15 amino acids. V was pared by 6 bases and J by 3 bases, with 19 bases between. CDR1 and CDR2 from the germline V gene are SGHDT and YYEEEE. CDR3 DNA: TGTGCCAGCACCTCGTCTGCTAGTGTGTTCTACGAGCAGTACTTC. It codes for CASTSSASVFYEQYF.

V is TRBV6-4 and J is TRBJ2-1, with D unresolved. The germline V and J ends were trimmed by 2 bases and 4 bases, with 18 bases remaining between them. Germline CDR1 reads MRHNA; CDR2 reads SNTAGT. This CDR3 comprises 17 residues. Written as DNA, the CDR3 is TGTGCCAGCAGTGACGGCCAACAGCCACACCTATACAATGAGCAGTTCTTC. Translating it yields CASSDGQQPHLYNEQFF.

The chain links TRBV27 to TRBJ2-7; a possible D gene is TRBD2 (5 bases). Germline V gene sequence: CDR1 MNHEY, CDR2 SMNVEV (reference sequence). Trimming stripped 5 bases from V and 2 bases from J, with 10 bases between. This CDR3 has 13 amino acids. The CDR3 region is CASSRGPAYEQYF. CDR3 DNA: TGTGCCAGCAGTCGCGGGCCGGCCTACGAGCAGTACTTC.

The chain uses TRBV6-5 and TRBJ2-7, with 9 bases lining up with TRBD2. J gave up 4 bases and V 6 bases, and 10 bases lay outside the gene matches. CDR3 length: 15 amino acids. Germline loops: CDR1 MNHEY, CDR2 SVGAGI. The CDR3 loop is CASSGFGTSQYEQYF. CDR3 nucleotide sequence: TGTGCCAGCAGCGGTTTTGGGACTAGCCAATACGAGCAGTACTTC.